These 23 T cell receptor beta chains were sequenced from one sample in a study of T-cell memory formation after mild COVID-19. TCRdb passed the 5' RACE reads through MiXCR, listing each CDR3 protein once. In the table there are some 310,000 distinct CDR3 sequences, under 25% of which are singletons. Sequencing was carried out using PBMCs or a T cell subset sorted from them (not recorded which). The receptors shown here come from a man in his late teens or twenties who had mild COVID-19 (a few samples of this study predate the infection). Cell type and time point are not known.

This clonotype showed up just a few times. The chain uses TRBV28 and TRBJ1-5, with D hard to call. This CDR3 has 19 amino acids. Trimming pared 2 bases from V and 7 bases from J, leaving 27 bases between. From germline, CDR1 is MDHEN and CDR2 SYDVKM. The CDR3 loop is CASSLAALTRLPKGQPQHF. The DNA for the CDR3 is TGTGCCAGCAGTTTAGCCGCCCTGACCCGACTTCCCAAGGGCCAGCCCCAGCATTTT.

Worth noting for this clonotype: This may come from a read error, since a much larger clone is one base off. The chain carries TRBV6-6 and TRBJ1-2; D is undetermined. Germline V gives CDR1 MNHNY, CDR2 SVGAGI (reference sequence). The CDR3 has 14 amino acids. The CDR3 loop reads CTSTPRPGRSGYTF. CDR3 nucleotide sequence: TGTACCAGCACCCCTAGGCCCGGAAGGAGCGGCTACACCTTC.

The chain is built from TRBV4-1 and TRBJ2-1, with a tentative D call TRBD2 (7 bases). The CDR3 consists of 17 residues. The V gene's germline CDR1 is MGHRA and CDR2 YSYEKL. Trimming removed 4 bases from V and 5 bases from J, with 21 bases in between. The CDR3 loop reads CASSRYVSRGADNEQFF. The CDR3 DNA follows: TGCGCCAGCAGCCGATACGTTAGTCGGGGGGCAGACAATGAGCAGTTCTTC.

This clonotype showed up just a few times. V and J are TRBV7-2 and TRBJ2-5; 13 bases are shared with TRBD2. Germline trimming cut 5 bases from V and 4 bases from J; bases unmatched to any gene: 10. Looked up from germline, CDR1 is SGHTA and CDR2 is FQGNSA. The CDR3 totals 17 residues. CDR3 nucleotides: TGTGCCAGCAGCAAAACTAGCGGGGGGGCTTATGTAGAGACCCAGTACTTC. Its protein is CASSKTSGGAYVETQYF. Full variable domain (missing parts from reference TRBV7-2 and TRBJ2-5): GAGVSQSPSNKVTEKGKDVELRCDPISGHTALYWYRQSLGQGLEFLIYFQGNSAPDKSGLPSDRFSAERTGGSVSTLTIQRTQQEDSAVYLCASSKTSGGAYVETQYFGPGTRLLVL.

There are a few counts of this clonotype. The chain recombines TRBV7-2 with TRBJ2-7; TRBD1 agrees at 7 bases. Germline CDR1 is SGHTA and CDR2 is FQGNSA. This CDR3 region has 15 residues. V was pared by 1 base and J by 6 bases, with 9 bases of the junction left unmatched. Here the CDR3 reads CASSLGQGGIGEQYF. CDR3 sequence (DNA): TGTGCCAGCAGCTTAGGACAGGGTGGGATCGGCGAGCAGTACTTC.

This clonotype was seen a few times. V usage is TRBV7-9 and J usage is TRBJ2-3; no definite D call. CDR1 and CDR2 from the germline V gene are SEHNR and FQNEAQ (reference sequence). V was shortened by 5 bases and J by 9 bases, with 21 bases between the two germline ends. CDR3 length equals 15 residues. The CDR3 spells CASSHHTRKARTQYF. DNA for the CDR3: TGTGCCAGCAGCCACCACACCAGGAAGGCAAGGACGCAGTATTTT.

Only a few counts were recorded for this clonotype. J is TRBJ2-2 and V is TRBV11-2; 12 bases line up with TRBD2. The CDR3 has 14 residues. The junction had 3 bases not matched to a gene; V was cut back by 8 bases and J by 5 bases. Germline CDR1 SGHAT, CDR2 FQNNGV. This CDR3 reads CASGGTSGTGELFF. For the CDR3, the DNA is TGTGCCAGCGGTGGGACTAGCGGGACCGGGGAGCTGTTTTTT.

V gene TRBV12-3 or TRBV12-4 combines with J gene TRBJ1-1, with D possibly being TRBD1 (5 bases). Trimming stripped 5 bases from V and 2 bases from J, with 15 bases between. The CDR3 is made up of 15 amino acids. CDR3 DNA: TGTGCCAGCAGTACCCCTCGACAGTACAACACTGAAGCTTTCTTT. Its translation is CASSTPRQYNTEAFF.

This clonotype was observed a few times. The chain carries TRBV7-9 and TRBJ1-2; D is unclear. This CDR3 region has 16 residues. V was cut by 5 bases and J by 4 bases, with 20 bases left in between. CDR1 SEHNR and CDR2 FQNEAQ come from the germline V gene (reference sequence). CDR3 protein: CASSGPEAGESYGYTF. The CDR3 DNA sequence: TGTGCCAGCAGCGGGCCCGAGGCTGGGGAAAGCTATGGCTACACCTTC.

This clonotype was counted a few times. The chain has TRBV4-2 and TRBJ1-1; D is perhaps TRBD1 (6 bases). The CDR3 covers 12 residues. CDR1 and CDR2 from the germline V gene are LGHNA and YNFKEQ. V gave up 3 bases and J gave up 11 bases, with 13 bases separating them. The CDR3 here is CASSQAGTYAFF. In DNA form, the CDR3 reads TGTGCCAGCAGCCAGGCCGGGACATATGCTTTCTTT.

V usage is TRBV7-9 and J usage is TRBJ1-6; D is ambiguous. There are 15 residues in the CDR3. Trimming left V 2 bases short and J 7 bases short, with 12 bases between. The germline gives CDR1 SEHNR, CDR2 FQNEAQ (reference sequence). The DNA for the CDR3 is TGTGCCAGCAGCTTATCGGGCGTCGGGAATTCACCCCTCCACTTT. Translated, it gives CASSLSGVGNSPLHF.

The V gene is TRBV28, the J gene TRBJ2-1; 8 nucleotides line up with TRBD2. After removal of 8 bases from V and 6 bases from J, the junction contained 6 bases not matched to a gene. Germline V lookup: CDR1 MDHEN, CDR2 SYDVKM. The CDR3 contains 13 residues. Written as DNA, the CDR3 is TGTGCCAGCCACCCGGGGGGGGGCAATGAGCAGTTCTTC. Amino acids: CASHPGGGNEQFF. Combining the CDR3 with reference TRBV28 and TRBJ2-1 gives the whole variable domain DVKVTQSSRYLVKRTGEKVFLECVQDMDHENMFWYRQDPGLGLRLIYFSYDVKMKEKGDIPEGYSVSREKKERFSLILESASTNQTSMYLCASHPGGGNEQFFGPGTRLTVL.

This chain joins TRBV7-3 and TRBJ2-3; D gene ambiguous. CDR3 length: 13 residues. CDR1 and CDR2 from the germline V gene are SGHTA and FQGTGA. V lost 5 bases and J lost 4, with 10 bases in between. The CDR3 loop reads CASSSRPSDTQYF. The CDR3 nucleotides are TGTGCCAGCAGCAGTAGACCCTCAGATACGCAGTATTTT.

Only a few counts were recorded for this clonotype. The CDR3 loop is CASSRGQPRLNTGELFF. CDR3 nucleotides: TGCGCCAGCAGCCGGGGGCAGCCTCGGCTTAACACCGGGGAGCTGTTTTTT. V is TRBV5-1 and J is TRBJ2-2; D assignment may be TRBD1 or TRBD2 (6 bases each). In germline, CDR1 is SGHRS, CDR2 YFSETQ. V was trimmed by 4 bases and J by 2 bases, leaving 18 bases between them. The CDR3 totals 17 residues.

This clonotype appeared a few times. The CDR3 bases are TGTGCCAGCTCACGACAGGGGTTAGGAGCAGATACGCAGTATTTT. Translated, it gives CASSRQGLGADTQYF. The J gene is TRBJ2-3, the V gene TRBV18; 8 nucleotides align to TRBD1. With V trimmed by 4 bases and J by 4 bases, 7 bases remained unmatched. CDR1 KGHSH and CDR2 LQKENI come from the germline V gene. This CDR3 comprises 15 residues.

This clonotype was seen repeatedly, ten times or more. The rearrangement uses TRBV5-1 and TRBJ2-7, with TRBD1 matching over 7 bases. The junction had 2 bases not matched to a gene; V was cut back by 0 bases and J by 2 bases. CDR1 SGHRS and CDR2 YFSETQ come from the germline V gene. The CDR3 totals 14 residues. The CDR3 here is CASSLDGTAYEQYV. CDR3 nucleotide sequence: TGCGCCAGCAGCTTGGACGGGACAGCCTACGAGCAGTACGTC.

CDR3 nucleotides: TGCGCCAGCAGCCAAGATTCAGGGGCGTATGGCTACACCTTC. Its translation: CASSQDSGAYGYTF. This chain joins TRBV4-3 and TRBJ1-2, with D possibly being TRBD1 (6 bases). Between the trimmed V and J ends, which lost 0 bases and 5 bases, there was a span of 10 bases. The CDR3 consists of 14 residues. The germline V gene encodes CDR1 LGHNA and CDR2 YSLEER.

This clonotype was seen a few times. The genes are TRBV7-3 and TRBJ2-2, with TRBD1 as a possible D gene (5 bases). The CDR3 has 13 residues. CDR1 and CDR2 from the germline V gene are SGHTA and FQGTGA. Deletions cut 4 bases from V and 6 bases from J, with 9 bases between. This CDR3 reads CASSYKGAGELFF. The CDR3 DNA sequence: TGTGCCAGCAGCTATAAAGGGGCCGGGGAGCTGTTTTTT.

V gene TRBV7-9 combines with J gene TRBJ2-7; the match to TRBD1 covers 11 bases. The length of the CDR3 is 14 residues. Germline V lookup: CDR1 SEHNR, CDR2 FQNEAQ (reference sequence). DNA of the CDR3: TGTGACAGCAGCCCGGGACAGGGGGTAGGTGAGCAGTACGTC. It translates to CDSSPGQGVGEQYV.

This clonotype has a handful of counts. The V and J genes are TRBV5-1 and TRBJ1-1; D is undetermined. V dropped 6 bases and J dropped 1 base, with 10 bases sitting between them. CDR3 length equals 13 residues. CDR1 is SGHRS and CDR2 is YFSETQ in the germline V gene. CDR3 in amino acids: CASTLFGNTEAFF. Here the CDR3 DNA reads TGCGCCAGCACCCTTTTCGGGAACACTGAAGCTTTCTTT.

The table lists this clonotype with many counts. The chain uses TRBV15 and TRBJ2-5; possibly TRBD2 for D (5 bases). Trimming took 3 bases from V and 1 from J, leaving 9 bases between them. Germline CDR1 is LNHNV and CDR2 is YYDKDF (reference sequence). The CDR3 length is 14 residues. CDR3 region: CATSRKRVQETQYF. Here the CDR3 DNA reads TGTGCCACCAGCAGGAAGAGGGTCCAAGAGACCCAGTACTTC. Full variable domain (remainder filled in from reference TRBV15 and TRBJ2-5): DAMVIQNPRYQVTQFGKPVTLSCSQTLNHNVMYWYQQKSSQAPKLLFHYYDKDFNNEADTPDNFQSRRPNTSFCFLDIRSPGLGDTAMYLCATSRKRVQETQYFGPGTRLLVL.

Only a few counts were recorded for this clonotype. This chain links TRBV10-3 with TRBJ1-5; D is uncertain. The CDR3 length is 17 residues. Looked up from germline, CDR1 is ENHRY and CDR2 is SYGVKD. CDR3 protein: CPASARRRPRSNQPQHF. The DNA of the CDR3 is TGTCCAGCATCCGCTAGGAGGAGGCCTCGAAGCAATCAGCCCCAGCATTTT.

This clonotype was picked up many times. V usage is TRBV4-3 and J usage is TRBJ2-3; 7 bases match TRBD2. The V gene's germline CDR1 is LGHNA and CDR2 YSLEER. CDR3 length: 15 residues. The V and J ends lost 7 bases and 5 bases, in that order; junction bases with no gene match: 12. The CDR3 nucleotides are TGCGCCAGCACGAGGGTGGCGGGGGTTAGAGATACGCAGTATTTT. Encoded protein: CASTRVAGVRDTQYF.